This TCR beta chain was sequenced during a study of identical twins (dated by TCRdb to the mid-2010s). Regarding the research as a whole: TCR alpha and beta repertoires from monozygotic twins, unrelated adults of various ages and cord blood were deep-sequenced to test whether fetal clonotypes persist. To rule out contamination, the twin experiments were replicated at different times with different library preparation protocols.

Library generation was performed with 5' RACE. The reads were generated on an Illumina HiSeq 2000. A universal primer binding site was introduced by template switching, and a unique molecular identifier was present in the final cDNA, enabling accurate counting of TCR cDNA molecules. Specific primers in the conserved constant-segment region were used to synthesize first-strand cDNA for TCR alpha and beta chains. Each cDNA library was double barcoded, with a SMART-Mk sample barcode plus Illumina barcodes, to control for contamination. TruSeq adapter sequences along with Illumina sample barcodes were introduced in two successive PCR steps. TCR alpha and beta cDNA libraries were sequenced on the Illumina HiSeq platform with custom primers. In the original analysis: MiGEC processed the raw reads to extract unique molecular identifiers, while MiXCR was used to determine the CDR3 positions. For each individual, recombination models were inferred using an EM algorithm with the repgenHMM and IGoR tools. The analysis of shared clonotypes was done with the tcR package in R, with sharing normalized by the product of cloneset sizes. To study raw recombination free of thymic and clonal selection effects, out-of-frame nonproductive sequences were analyzed. TCRdb reworked the public reads: Q25 trimming with fastp, MiXCR clone assembly, productive beta chains retained. Every CDR3 protein is listed once, alongside the most common genes and DNA of its rows. None of the V and J calls come from the authors' own analysis; TCRdb made them. The sample yields about 790,000 distinct CDR3 sequences; 18% were counted once. Of the sample, less than 15% is held by the ten largest clones.

Every donor was a healthy Caucasian. Three pairs of female monozygotic twins, all aged roughly 18 to 30 years, were included in the twin cohort. RNA for TCR libraries was isolated from peripheral blood mononuclear cells. The paper as a whole reports these results and caveats: Fewer insertions were carried by abundant cord blood beta clonotypes; a weaker similar trend was observed in young adult naive repertoires, while no such trend was observed in memory repertoires. Out-of-frame TCR alpha sequences shared between twins showed an excess of low generation-probability sequences compared with coincidental sharing between unrelated individuals. Invariant T cells such as MAIT and iNKT could partly confound zero-insertion analyses, though diverse VJ usage argued against this for most clonotypes. In beta out-of-frame sequences, excess twin sharing was weaker, because having fewer shared sequences lowered the signal-to-noise ratio. Because the same donors could not be followed over many years, the conclusions relied on cross-sectional statistical analysis. Recombination models systematically underestimated out-of-frame TCR alpha sharing in monozygotic twins but agreed with sharing between unrelated individuals.

The CDR3 holds 13 amino acids from the cysteine to the phenylalanine. Only the CDR3 portion is preserved as DNA: 39 bases, with reading frame beginning at the first base. The germline V and J ends show losses of 6 bases and 2 bases respectively, and no gene match explains 4 bases of the junction. CDR1 DFQATT and CDR2 SNEGSKA are derived from the germline V gene (reference sequence). This clonotype has only a few counts. Its antigen is still unknown. Base-call qualities are not available, and no considerably larger clone is one nucleotide away. This same sample was also part of a study on T cells expressing NK-cell markers. That second publication adds: TCR beta-chain repertoires were profiled in sorted CD3+CD56+NKG2C+, CD3+CD56+NKG2C- and CD3+CD56-NKG2C+ T-cell subsets from several donors. Among the eight sequenced donors, only one was HCMV-seronegative, while the other seven were HCMV-seropositive. To restrict sorting to alphabetaTCR-expressing T cells, an anti-gammadeltaTCR antibody was added in several experiments. For roughly six donors, the dominant CD3+CD56+NKG2C+ clonotypes were among the top 10 CD8+ clonotypes and accounted for roughly 1.0-8% of CD8+ T cells. Those dominant clonotypes were again the most abundant among CD3+CD56-NKG2C+ cells in a handful of donors, at about 28.3-65%. Whether the expanded NKG2C-expressing T cell clones were specific for HCMV antigens remained unclear. The study sequenced eight donors, all healthy volunteers chosen at random: three men and five women. A commercial ELISA kit detecting HCMV-specific IgG in serum was used to determine HCMV serostatus. Bulk peripheral blood T-cell repertoires were additionally sequenced from unsorted PBMC for several donors. MIGEC was used to demultiplex reads and group the reads by UMI, and MiTCR was used to assemble and quantify clonotypes. To exclude erroneous sequences, any TCR cDNA sequence not supported by at least two reads was discarded. Downstream repertoire analysis used the tcR package, and clonotypes were matched across fractions by CDR3 nucleotide sequence plus V segment. VDJmatch was used to annotate antigen specificity against VDJdb, with one amino acid substitution in CDR3 permitted.

This chain is built from TRBV20-1 and TRBJ2-7; 10 of the junction bases match TRBD1. The sequencing sample was made of PBMCs. The receptor's source is a woman between 18 and 29 years old in good health. CDR3 region: CSAGTGDTYEQYF. At the DNA level, the sequence is TGCAGTGCCGGGACAGGGGATACCTACGAGCAGTACTTC.